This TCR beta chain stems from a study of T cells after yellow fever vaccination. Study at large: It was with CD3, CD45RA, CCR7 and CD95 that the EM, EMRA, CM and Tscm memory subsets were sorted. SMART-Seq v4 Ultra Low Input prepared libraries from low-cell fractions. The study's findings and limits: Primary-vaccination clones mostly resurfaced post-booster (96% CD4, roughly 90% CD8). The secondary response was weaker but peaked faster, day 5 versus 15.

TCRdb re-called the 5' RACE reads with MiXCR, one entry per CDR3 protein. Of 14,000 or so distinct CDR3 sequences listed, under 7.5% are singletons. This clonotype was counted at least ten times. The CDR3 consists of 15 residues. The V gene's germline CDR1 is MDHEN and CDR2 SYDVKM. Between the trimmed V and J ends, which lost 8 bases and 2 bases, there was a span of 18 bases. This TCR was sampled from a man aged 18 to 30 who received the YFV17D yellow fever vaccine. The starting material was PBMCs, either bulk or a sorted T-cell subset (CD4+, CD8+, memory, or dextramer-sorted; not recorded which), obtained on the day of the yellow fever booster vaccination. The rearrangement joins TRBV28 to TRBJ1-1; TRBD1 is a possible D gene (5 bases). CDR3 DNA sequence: TGTGCCAGCCGCCCGGGGGGTGACTCTAACACTGAAGCTTTCTTT. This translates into CASRPGGDSNTEAFF.